Listed below are T cell receptor beta chains from one sample, sequenced in a study of blood T cells in healthy people across ages. TCRdb analysed the 5' RACE reads with MiXCR anew, one entry per CDR3 protein. The table has 1.5 million to 2 million distinct CDR3 sequences, 30% to 40% seen once. The sequenced material came from blood. The source of these receptors is a human donor in good health. Each CDR3 is given with its conserved first and last residue. The order of the fields is J gene, clone size, CDR3 length, D gene, V gene, CDR3 protein, CDR3 DNA. A D gene is named only where the DNA matches it firmly. Clone size is not always given. Where it is, it says once, few, many or a class for expanded clones.

J gene: TRBJ1-1; clone size: few; CDR3 length: 14; D gene: TRBD1; V gene: TRBV29-1; CDR3 protein: CSVVRTGANTEAFF; CDR3 DNA: TGCAGCGTTGTGAGAACAGGGGCGAACACTGAAGCTTTCTTT
J gene: TRBJ1-2; clone size: once; CDR3 length: 16; D gene: TRBD1; V gene: TRBV24-1; CDR3 protein: CATSDPGTGDVYGYTF; CDR3 DNA: TGTGCCACCAGTGACCCCGGGACAGGGGATGTCTATGGCTACACCTTC
J gene: TRBJ1-5; clone size: .; CDR3 length: 13; D gene: .; V gene: TRBV4-1; CDR3 protein: CASSSYTDQPQHF; CDR3 DNA: TGCGCCAGCAGTTCCTACACGGATCAGCCCCAGCATTTT
J gene: TRBJ2-1; clone size: .; CDR3 length: 17; D gene: TRBD2; V gene: TRBV5-1; CDR3 protein: CASSPTSGGATYNEQFF; CDR3 DNA: TGCGCCAGCAGCCCGACTAGCGGGGGGGCCACCTACAATGAGCAGTTCTTC
J gene: TRBJ1-4; clone size: .; CDR3 length: 11; D gene: .; V gene: TRBV12-3/TRBV12-4; CDR3 protein: CASSLEGVLFF; CDR3 DNA: TGTGCCAGCAGTTTAGAGGGGGTCCTGTTTTTT
J gene: TRBJ2-3; clone size: .; CDR3 length: 15; D gene: .; V gene: TRBV7-9; CDR3 protein: CASSLSSGLADTQYF; CDR3 DNA: TGTGCCAGCAGCTTATCAAGTGGCCTCGCAGATACGCAGTATTTT
J gene: TRBJ1-1; clone size: once; CDR3 length: 15; D gene: .; V gene: TRBV10-3; CDR3 protein: CAIGESRGGRAEAFF; CDR3 DNA: TGTGCCATCGGTGAGTCGAGGGGGGGTAGGGCTGAAGCTTTCTTT
J gene: TRBJ2-5; clone size: many; CDR3 length: 11; D gene: .; V gene: TRBV12-3/TRBV12-4; CDR3 protein: CASSSVETQYF; CDR3 DNA: TGTGCCAGCAGCTCAGTAGAGACCCAGTACTTC
J gene: TRBJ2-3; clone size: many; CDR3 length: 11; D gene: .; V gene: TRBV29-1; CDR3 protein: CSVHEGDTQYF; CDR3 DNA: TGCAGCGTTCACGAGGGAGATACGCAGTATTTT
J gene: TRBJ1-1; clone size: .; CDR3 length: 14; D gene: TRBD1; V gene: TRBV4-3; CDR3 protein: CASSLGTGKTEAFF; CDR3 DNA: TGCGCCAGCAGCCTAGGGACAGGGAAAACTGAAGCTTTCTTT
J gene: TRBJ2-1; clone size: .; CDR3 length: 18; D gene: TRBD2; V gene: TRBV5-1; CDR3 protein: CASSPRLAGASSYNEQFF; CDR3 DNA: TGCGCCAGCAGCCCTAGACTAGCGGGGGCCAGCTCCTACAATGAGCAGTTCTTC
J gene: TRBJ1-6; clone size: few; CDR3 length: 13; D gene: TRBD1; V gene: TRBV7-2; CDR3 protein: CASSGTGASPLHF; CDR3 DNA: TGTGCCAGCAGCGGGACAGGGGCCTCACCCCTCCACTTT
J gene: TRBJ2-7; clone size: .; CDR3 length: 13; D gene: .; V gene: TRBV7-2; CDR3 protein: CASSRTDVYEQYF; CDR3 DNA: TGTGCCAGCAGCCGGACAGACGTCTACGAGCAGTACTTC
J gene: TRBJ1-5; clone size: .; CDR3 length: 15; D gene: TRBD1; V gene: TRBV28; CDR3 protein: CASSPDRDNNQPQHF; CDR3 DNA: TGTGCCAGCAGCCCTGACAGGGATAACAATCAGCCCCAGCATTTT